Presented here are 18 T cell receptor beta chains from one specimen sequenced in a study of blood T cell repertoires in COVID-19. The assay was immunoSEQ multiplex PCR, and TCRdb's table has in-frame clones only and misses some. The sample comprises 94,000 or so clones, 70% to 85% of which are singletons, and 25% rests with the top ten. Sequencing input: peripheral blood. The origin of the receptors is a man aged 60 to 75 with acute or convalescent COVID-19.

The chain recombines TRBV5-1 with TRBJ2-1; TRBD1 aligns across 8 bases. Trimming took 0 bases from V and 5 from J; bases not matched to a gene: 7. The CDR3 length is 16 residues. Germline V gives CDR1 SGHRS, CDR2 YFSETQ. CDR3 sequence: CASSLAGGPLNNEQFF. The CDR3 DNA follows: TGCGCCAGCAGCTTGGCAGGGGGCCCGCTTAACAATGAGCAGTTCTTC.

Here the CDR3 reads CATSRGATSGGAGETQYF. The CDR3 DNA reads as TGTGCCACCAGCAGAGGTGCGACTAGCGGGGGGGCAGGAGAGACCCAGTACTTC. This chain uses TRBV15 with TRBJ2-5; 14 bases map to TRBD2. CDR3 length: 18 amino acids. V lost 1 base to trimming and J lost 4 bases; unmatched junction nucleotides: 8. Looked up from germline, CDR1 is LNHNV and CDR2 is YYDKDF (reference sequence). The variable domain in full, completed from reference TRBV15 and TRBJ2-5, reads DAMVIQNPRYQVTQFGKPVTLSCSQTLNHNVMYWYQQKSSQAPKLLFHYYDKDFNNEADTPDNFQSRRPNTSFCFLDIRSPGLGDTAMYLCATSRGATSGGAGETQYFGPGTRLLVL.

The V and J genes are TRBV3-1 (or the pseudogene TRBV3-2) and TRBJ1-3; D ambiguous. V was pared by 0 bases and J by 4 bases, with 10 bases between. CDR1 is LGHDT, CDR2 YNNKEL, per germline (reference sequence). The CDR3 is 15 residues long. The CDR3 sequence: CASSQDQAAGNTIYF. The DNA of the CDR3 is TGTGCCAGCAGCCAAGATCAGGCCGCCGGAAACACCATATATTTT.

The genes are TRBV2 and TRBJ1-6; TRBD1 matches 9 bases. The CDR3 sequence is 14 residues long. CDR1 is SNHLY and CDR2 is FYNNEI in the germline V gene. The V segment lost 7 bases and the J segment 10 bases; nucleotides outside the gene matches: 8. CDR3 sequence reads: CASIWGQGSSPLHF. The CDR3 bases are TGTGCCAGCATTTGGGGACAGGGCTCATCACCCCTCCACTTT.

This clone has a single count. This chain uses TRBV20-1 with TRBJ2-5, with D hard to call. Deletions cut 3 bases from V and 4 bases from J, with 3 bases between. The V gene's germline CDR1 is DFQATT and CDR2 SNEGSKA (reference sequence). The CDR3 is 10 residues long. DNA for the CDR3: TGCAGTGCTAGCGTAGAGACCCAGTACTTC. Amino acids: CSASVETQYF.

The CDR3 spells CASSFQGGYGYTF. CDR3 sequence (DNA): TGTGCCAGCAGTTTCCAGGGTGGGTATGGCTACACCTTC. This chain uses TRBV6-5 with TRBJ1-2; a possible D gene is TRBD1 (5 bases). This CDR3 has 13 residues. V was trimmed by 4 bases and J by 5 bases, leaving 11 bases between them. The germline V gene has CDR1 MNHEY and CDR2 SVGAGI.

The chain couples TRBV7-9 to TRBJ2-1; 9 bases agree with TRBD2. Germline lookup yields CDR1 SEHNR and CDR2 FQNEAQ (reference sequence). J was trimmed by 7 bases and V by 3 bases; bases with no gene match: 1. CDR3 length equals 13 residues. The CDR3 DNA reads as TGTGCCAGCAGCTTGGCGGGGGGGAATGAGCAGTTCTTC. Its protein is CASSLAGGNEQFF.

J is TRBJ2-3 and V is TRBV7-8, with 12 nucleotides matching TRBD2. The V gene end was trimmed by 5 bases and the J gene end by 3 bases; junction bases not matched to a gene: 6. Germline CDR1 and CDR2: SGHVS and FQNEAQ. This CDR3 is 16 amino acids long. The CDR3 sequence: CASSTPSGGVTDTQYF. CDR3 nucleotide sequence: TGTGCCAGCAGCACACCTAGCGGGGGGGTAACAGATACGCAGTATTTT.

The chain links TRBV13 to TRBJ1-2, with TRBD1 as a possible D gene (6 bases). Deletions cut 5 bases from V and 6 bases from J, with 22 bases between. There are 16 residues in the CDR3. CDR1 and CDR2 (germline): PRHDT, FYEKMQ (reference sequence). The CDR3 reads CASSLRTHRDSDGYTF. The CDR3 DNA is TGTGCCAGCAGCCTGCGGACCCACAGGGATTCGGATGGCTACACCTTC. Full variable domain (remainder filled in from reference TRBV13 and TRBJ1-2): AAGVIQSPRHLIKEKRETATLKCYPIPRHDTVYWYQQGPGQDPQFLISFYEKMQSDKGSIPDRFSAQQFSDYHSELNMSSLELGDSALYFCASSLRTHRDSDGYTFGSGTRLTVV.

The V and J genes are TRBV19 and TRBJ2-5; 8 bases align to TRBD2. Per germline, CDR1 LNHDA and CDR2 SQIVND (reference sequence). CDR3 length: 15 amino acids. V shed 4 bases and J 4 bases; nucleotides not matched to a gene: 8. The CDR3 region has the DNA TGTGCCAGTAGTAATAAGGCGGGGGGCTTAGAGACCCAGTACTTC. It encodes CASSNKAGGLETQYF.

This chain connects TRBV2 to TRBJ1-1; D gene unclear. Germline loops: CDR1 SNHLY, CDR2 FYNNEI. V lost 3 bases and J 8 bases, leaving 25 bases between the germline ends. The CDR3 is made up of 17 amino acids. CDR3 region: CASSDYLKDWSFKEAFF. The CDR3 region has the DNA TGTGCCAGCAGTGATTATCTTAAGGACTGGTCCTTTAAGGAAGCTTTCTTT.

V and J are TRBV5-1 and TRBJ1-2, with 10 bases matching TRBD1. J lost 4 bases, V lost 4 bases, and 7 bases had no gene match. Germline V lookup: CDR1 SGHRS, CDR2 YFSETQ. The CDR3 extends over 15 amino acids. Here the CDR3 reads CASSLRTGGGYGYTF. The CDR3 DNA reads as TGCGCCAGCAGCCTGCGGACAGGGGGAGGCTATGGCTACACCTTC.

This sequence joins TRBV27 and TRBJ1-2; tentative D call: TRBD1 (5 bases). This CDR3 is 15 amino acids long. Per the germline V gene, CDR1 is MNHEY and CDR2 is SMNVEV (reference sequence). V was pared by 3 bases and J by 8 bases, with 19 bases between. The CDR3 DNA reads TGTGCCAGCAGTTTTTTGGGGCAACAGGCAGGAGGCTACACCTTC. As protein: CASSFLGQQAGGYTF.

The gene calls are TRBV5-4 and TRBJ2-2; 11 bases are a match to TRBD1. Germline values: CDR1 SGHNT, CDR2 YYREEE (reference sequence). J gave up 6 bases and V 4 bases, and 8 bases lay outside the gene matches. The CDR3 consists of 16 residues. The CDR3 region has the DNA TGTGCCAGCAGCCAAGGACAGGGGGCGCGGGCCGGGGAGCTGTTTTTT. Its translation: CASSQGQGARAGELFF.

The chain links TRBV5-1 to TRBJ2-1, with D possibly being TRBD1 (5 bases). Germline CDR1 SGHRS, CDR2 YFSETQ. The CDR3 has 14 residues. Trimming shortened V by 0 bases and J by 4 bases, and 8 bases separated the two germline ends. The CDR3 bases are TGCGCCAGCAGCTTGGGACAGCAATACAATGAGCAGTTCTTC. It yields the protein CASSLGQQYNEQFF.

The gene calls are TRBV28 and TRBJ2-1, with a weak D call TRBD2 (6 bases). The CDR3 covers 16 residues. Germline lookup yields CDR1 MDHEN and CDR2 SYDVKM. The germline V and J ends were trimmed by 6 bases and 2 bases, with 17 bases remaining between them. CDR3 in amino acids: CASRIGGAPPYNEQFF. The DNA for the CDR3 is TGTGCCAGCAGAATTGGCGGGGCCCCTCCCTACAATGAGCAGTTCTTC. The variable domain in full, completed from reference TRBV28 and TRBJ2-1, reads DVKVTQSSRYLVKRTGEKVFLECVQDMDHENMFWYRQDPGLGLRLIYFSYDVKMKEKGDIPEGYSVSREKKERFSLILESASTNQTSMYLCASRIGGAPPYNEQFFGPGTRLTVL.

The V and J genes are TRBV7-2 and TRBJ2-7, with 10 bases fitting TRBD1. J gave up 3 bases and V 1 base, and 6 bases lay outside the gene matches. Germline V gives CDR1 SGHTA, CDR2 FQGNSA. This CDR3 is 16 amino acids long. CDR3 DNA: TGTGCCAGCAGCTTAGGTCTGGGACAGGGGAACTACGAGCAGTACTTC. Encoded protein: CASSLGLGQGNYEQYF.

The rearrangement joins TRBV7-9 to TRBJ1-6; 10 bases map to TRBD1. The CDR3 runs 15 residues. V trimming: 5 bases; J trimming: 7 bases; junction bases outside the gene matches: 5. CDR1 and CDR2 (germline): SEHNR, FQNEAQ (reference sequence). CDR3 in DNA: TGTGCCAGCAGCGGCCAGGGACAGGGGAATTCACCCCTCCACTTT. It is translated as CASSGQGQGNSPLHF.